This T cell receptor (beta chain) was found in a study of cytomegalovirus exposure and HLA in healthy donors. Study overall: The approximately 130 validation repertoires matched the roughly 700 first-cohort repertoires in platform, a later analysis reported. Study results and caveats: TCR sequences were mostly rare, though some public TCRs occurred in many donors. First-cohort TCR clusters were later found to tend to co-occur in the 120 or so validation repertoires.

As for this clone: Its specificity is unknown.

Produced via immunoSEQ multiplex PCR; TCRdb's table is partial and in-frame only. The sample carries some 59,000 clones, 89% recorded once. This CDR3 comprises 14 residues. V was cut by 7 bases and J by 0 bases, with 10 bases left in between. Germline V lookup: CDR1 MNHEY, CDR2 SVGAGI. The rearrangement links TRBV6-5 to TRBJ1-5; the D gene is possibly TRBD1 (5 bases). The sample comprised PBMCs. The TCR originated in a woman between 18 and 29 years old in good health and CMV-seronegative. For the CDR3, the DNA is TGTGCCAGCACTTCAGGGAATAGCAATCAGCCCCAGCATTTT. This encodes CASTSGNSNQPQHF.